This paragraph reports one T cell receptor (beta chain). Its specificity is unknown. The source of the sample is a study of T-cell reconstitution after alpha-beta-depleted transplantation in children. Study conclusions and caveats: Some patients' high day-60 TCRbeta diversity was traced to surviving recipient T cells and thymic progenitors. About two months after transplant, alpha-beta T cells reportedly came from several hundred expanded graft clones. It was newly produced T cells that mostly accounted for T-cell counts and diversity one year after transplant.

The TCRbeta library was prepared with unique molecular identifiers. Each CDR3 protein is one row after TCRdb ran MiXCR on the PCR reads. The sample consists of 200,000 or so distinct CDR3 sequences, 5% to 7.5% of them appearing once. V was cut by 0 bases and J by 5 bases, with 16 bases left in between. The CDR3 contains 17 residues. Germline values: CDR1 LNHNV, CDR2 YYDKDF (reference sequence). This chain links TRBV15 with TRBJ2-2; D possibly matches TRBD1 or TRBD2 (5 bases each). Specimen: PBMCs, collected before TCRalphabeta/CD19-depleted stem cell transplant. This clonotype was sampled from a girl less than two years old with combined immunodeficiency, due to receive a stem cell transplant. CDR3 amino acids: CATSREKAGWGTGELFF. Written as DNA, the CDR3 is TGTGCCACCAGCAGAGAAAAAGCAGGGTGGGGGACCGGGGAGCTGTTTTTT.